This T cell receptor beta chain was obtained from a study of monozygotic twins with inflammatory bowel disease. Study-level findings and limits: With inverse Simpson as the measure, TCRbeta diversity was lower in IBD patients than in healthy co-twins.

No sorting of T cells preceded isolation of total RNA from whole blood. CDR3 size: 12 residues. The germline V gene has CDR1 SGHRS and CDR2 YFSETQ. As concerns this clonotype: Its antigen is unidentified.

Researchers used template switching to add UMIs featuring a 6-nucleotide sample barcode. TCRdb re-called the 5' RACE reads and gives one entry per CDR3 protein, without DNA. The repertoire shows approximately 400,000 distinct CDR3 sequences; the top ten hold 2.4%. The chain uses TRBV5-1 and TRBJ2-4; TCRdb's assignment of TRBD2 cannot be checked, as there is no DNA. Material for sequencing was blood. This TCR derives from a human donor with ulcerative colitis or Crohn's disease, or a healthy co-twin of an affected twin (not recorded which). CDR3 sequence: CASKEERNIQYF.